This TCR beta chain came from a study of identical twins. In TCRdb, the 5' RACE reads were re-called with MiXCR into one record per CDR3 protein. Here the sample spans 700,000 or so distinct CDR3 sequences, 20% to 25% being singletons. In its sample, this clonotype was seen many times. No antigen is known for it. Broader study findings: Cross-sectional statistics, not tracking of the same donors, supported the conclusions.

Trimming stripped 4 bases from V and 0 bases from J, with 12 bases between. The CDR3 extends over 14 amino acids. Germline loops: CDR1 SQVTM, CDR2 ANQGSEA. In addition, the sample was reused for a study of T cells expressing NK-cell markers. That report adds: The authors restricted sorting to alpha-beta TCR T cells with an anti-gamma-delta TCR antibody in several experiments. A range of roughly 1.0-8% of CD8+ T cells consisted of dominant NKG2C+ clonotypes in 5 to 7 donors. Whether expanded NKG2C-expressing T cell clones recognize HCMV is unknown.

V gene TRBV29-1 combines with J gene TRBJ1-2; possible D gene TRBD1, 5 bases. Sequences were obtained from PBMCs. The sequence came from a woman younger than 30 in good health. The CDR3 DNA follows: TGCAGCGTTGGGGACGAGAGGTCTAACTATGGCTACACCTTC. Residues: CSVGDERSNYGYTF. Drawing the rest from reference TRBV29-1 and TRBJ1-2, the complete variable domain is SAVISQKPSRDICQRGTSLTIQCQVDSQVTMMFWYRQQPGQSLTLIATANQGSEATYESGFVIDKFPISRPNLTFSTLTVSNMSPEDSSIYLCSVGDERSNYGYTFGSGTRLTVV.